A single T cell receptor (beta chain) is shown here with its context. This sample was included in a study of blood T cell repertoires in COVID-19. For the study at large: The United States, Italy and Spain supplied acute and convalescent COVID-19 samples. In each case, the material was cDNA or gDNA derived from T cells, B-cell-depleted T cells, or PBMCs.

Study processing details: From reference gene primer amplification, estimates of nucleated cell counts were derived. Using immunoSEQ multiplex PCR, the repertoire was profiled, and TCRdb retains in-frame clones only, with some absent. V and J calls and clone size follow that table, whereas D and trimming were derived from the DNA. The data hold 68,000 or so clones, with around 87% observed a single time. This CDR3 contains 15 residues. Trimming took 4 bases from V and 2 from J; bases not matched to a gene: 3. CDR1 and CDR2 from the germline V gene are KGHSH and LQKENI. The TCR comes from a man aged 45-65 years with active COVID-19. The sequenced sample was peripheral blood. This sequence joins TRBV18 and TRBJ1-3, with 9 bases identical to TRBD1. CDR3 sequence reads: CASSQTGGTGNTIYF. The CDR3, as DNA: TGTGCCAGCTCACAGACAGGGGGTACTGGAAACACCATATATTTT.